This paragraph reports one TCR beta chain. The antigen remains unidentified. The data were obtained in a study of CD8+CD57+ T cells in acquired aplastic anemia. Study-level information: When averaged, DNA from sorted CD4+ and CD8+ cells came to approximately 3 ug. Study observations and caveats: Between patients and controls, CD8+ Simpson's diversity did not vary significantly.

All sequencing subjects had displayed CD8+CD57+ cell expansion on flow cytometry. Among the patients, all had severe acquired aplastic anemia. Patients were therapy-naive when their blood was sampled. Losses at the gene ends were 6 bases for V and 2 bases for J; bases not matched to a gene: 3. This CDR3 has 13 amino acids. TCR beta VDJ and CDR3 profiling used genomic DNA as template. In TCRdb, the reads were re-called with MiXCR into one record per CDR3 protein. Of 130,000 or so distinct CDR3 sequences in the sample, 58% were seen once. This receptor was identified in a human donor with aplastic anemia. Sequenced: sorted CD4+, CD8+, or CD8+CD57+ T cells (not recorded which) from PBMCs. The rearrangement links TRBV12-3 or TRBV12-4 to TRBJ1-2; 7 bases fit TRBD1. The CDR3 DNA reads TGTGCCAGCAGGCGACAGGGAAACTATGGCTACACCTTC. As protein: CASRRQGNYGYTF.